This T cell receptor (beta chain) was recorded in a study of identical twins. Study-wide results and caveats: Without tracking the same donors, conclusions rested on cross-sectional statistical analysis.

A universal primer binding site was introduced by template switching. The final cDNA contained unique molecular identifiers. Each CDR3 protein is one row after TCRdb ran MiXCR on the 5' RACE reads. The sample includes 200,000 to 250,000 distinct CDR3 sequences, approximately 12% seen only once; the top ten take roughly 4%. The CDR3 loop spans 18 amino acids. The ends were cut back, 5 bases at V and 0 bases at J, with 20 bases in the middle. This clonotype came up a few times. Its antigen is unknown. These data were also reused for a study on yellow fever vaccine responses in identical twins.

The TCR originated in a woman between 18 and 29 years old in good health. Sequenced: memory (CD45RO+) T cells sorted from blood. The chain has TRBV12-3 or TRBV12-4 and TRBJ1-5; possibly TRBD1 for D (5 bases). Written as DNA, the CDR3 is TGTGCCAGCAGTCACCCCCGGGACGGTACTTATAGCAATCAGCCCCAGCATTTT. Translating gives CASSHPRDGTYSNQPQHF.